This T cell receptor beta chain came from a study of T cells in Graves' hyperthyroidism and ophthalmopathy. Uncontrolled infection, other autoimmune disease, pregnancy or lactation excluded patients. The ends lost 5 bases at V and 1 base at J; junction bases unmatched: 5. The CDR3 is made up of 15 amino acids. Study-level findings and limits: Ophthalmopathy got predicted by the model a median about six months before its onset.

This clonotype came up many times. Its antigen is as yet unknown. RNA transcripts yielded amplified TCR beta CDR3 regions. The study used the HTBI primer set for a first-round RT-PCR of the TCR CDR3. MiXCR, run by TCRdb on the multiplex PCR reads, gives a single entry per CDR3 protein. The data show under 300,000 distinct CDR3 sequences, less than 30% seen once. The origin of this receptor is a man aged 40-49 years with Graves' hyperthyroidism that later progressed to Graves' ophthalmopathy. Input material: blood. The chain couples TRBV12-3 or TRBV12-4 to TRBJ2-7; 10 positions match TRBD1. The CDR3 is CASSPDRGRSYEQYF. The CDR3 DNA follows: TGTGCCAGCAGTCCAGACAGGGGGCGGTCCTACGAGCAGTACTTC.